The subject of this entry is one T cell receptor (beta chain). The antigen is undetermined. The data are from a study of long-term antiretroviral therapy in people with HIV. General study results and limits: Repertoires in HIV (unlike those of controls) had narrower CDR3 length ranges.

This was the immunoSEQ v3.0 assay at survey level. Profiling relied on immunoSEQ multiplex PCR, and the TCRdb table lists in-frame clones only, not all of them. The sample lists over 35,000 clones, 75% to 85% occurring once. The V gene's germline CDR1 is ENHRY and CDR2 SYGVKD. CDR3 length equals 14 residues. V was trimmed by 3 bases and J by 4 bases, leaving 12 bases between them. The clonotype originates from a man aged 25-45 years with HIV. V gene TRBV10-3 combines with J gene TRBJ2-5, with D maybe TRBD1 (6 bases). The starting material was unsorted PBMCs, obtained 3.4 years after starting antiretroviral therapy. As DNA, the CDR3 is TGTGCCATCAGTGACTGGGGGCCGGGAGAGACCCAGTACTTC. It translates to CAISDWGPGETQYF.